The clone carrying this T cell receptor (beta chain) was observed many times. Amplification of TCR beta CDR3 regions was performed using RNA transcripts as template. The study used the HTBI primer set for a first-round RT-PCR of the TCR CDR3. In TCRdb, the multiplex PCR reads were re-called with MiXCR into one record per CDR3 protein. The sample has under 400,000 distinct CDR3 sequences, approximately 15% seen once. Trimming removed 5 bases at V and 1 base at J, with 18 bases between. CDR3 length: 16 amino acids. From germline, CDR1 is SEHNR and CDR2 FQNEAQ (reference sequence). The data originate from a study of T cells in Graves' hyperthyroidism and ophthalmopathy. Patients with uncontrolled infections, other autoimmune diseases, pregnancy or lactation were excluded.

The chain combines TRBV7-9 with TRBJ2-7; tentative D call: TRBD2 (6 bases). This clonotype was sampled from a woman aged 55-70 years with Graves' hyperthyroidism. The sequencing input was blood. The CDR3 DNA follows: TGTGCCAGCAGCGGTAACCGGGACTCCTCGTCCTACGAGCAGTACTTC. Translating it yields CASSGNRDSSSYEQYF. The complete variable domain, with remaining parts taken from reference TRBV7-9 and TRBJ2-7, reads DTGVSQNPRHKITKRGQNVTFRCDPISEHNRLYWYRQTLGQGPEFLTYFQNEAQLEKSRLLSDRFSAERPKGSFSTLEIQRTEQGDSAMYLCASSGNRDSSSYEQYFGPGTRLTVT.